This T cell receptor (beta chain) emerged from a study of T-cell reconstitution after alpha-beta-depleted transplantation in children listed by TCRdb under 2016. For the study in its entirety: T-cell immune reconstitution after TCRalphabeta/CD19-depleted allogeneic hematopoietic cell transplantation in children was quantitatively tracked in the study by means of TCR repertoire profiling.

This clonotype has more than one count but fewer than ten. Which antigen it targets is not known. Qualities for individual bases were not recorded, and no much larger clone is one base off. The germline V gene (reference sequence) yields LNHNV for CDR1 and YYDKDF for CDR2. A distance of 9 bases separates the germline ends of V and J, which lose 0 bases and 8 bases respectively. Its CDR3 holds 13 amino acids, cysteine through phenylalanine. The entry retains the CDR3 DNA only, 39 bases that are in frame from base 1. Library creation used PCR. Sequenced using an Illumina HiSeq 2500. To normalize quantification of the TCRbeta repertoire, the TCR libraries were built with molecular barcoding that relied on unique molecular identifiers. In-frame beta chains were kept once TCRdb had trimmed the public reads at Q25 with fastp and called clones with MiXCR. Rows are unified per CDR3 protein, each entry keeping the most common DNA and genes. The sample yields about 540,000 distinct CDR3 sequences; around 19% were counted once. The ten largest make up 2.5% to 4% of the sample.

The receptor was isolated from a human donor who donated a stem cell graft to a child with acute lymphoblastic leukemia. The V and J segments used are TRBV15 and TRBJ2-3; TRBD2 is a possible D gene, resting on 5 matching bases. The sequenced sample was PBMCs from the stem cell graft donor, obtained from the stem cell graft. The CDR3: CATSRDGAGTQYF. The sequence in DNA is TGTGCCACCAGCAGAGATGGTGCGGGTACGCAGTATTTT.